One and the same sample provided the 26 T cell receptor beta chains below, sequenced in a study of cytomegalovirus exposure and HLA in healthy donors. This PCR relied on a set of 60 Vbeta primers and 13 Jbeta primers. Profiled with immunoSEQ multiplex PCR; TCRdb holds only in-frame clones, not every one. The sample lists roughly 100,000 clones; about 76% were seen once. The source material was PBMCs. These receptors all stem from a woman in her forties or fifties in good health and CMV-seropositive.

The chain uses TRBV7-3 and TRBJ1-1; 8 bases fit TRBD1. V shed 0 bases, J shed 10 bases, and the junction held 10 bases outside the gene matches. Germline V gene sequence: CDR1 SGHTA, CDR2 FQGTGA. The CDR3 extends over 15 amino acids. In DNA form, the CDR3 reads TGTGCCAGCAGCTTAACGGGCCAGGGGGCGGTTCGAGCTTTCTTT. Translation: CASSLTGQGAVRAFF.

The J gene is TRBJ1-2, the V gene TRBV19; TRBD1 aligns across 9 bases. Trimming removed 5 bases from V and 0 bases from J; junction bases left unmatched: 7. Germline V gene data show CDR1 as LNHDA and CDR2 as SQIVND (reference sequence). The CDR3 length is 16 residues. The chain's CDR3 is CASSVGQGLANYGYTF. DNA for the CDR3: TGTGCCAGTAGTGTCGGACAGGGGTTAGCTAACTATGGCTACACCTTC.

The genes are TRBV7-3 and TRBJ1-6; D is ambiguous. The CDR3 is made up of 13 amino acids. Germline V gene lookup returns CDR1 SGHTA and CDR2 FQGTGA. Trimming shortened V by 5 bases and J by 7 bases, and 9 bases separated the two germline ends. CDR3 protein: CASSPTENSPLHF. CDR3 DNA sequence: TGTGCCAGCAGCCCTACAGAAAATTCACCCCTCCACTTT.

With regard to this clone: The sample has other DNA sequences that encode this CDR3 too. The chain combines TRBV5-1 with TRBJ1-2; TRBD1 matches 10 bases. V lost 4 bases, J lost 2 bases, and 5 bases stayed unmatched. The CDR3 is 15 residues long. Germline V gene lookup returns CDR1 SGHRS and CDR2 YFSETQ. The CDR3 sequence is CASSPGQGENYGYTF. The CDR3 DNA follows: TGCGCCAGCAGCCCTGGACAGGGGGAGAACTATGGCTACACCTTC.

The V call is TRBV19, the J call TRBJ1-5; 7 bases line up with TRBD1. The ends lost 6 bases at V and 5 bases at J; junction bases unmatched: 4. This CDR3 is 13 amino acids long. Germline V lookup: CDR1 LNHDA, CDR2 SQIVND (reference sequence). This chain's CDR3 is CASRLQGDQPQHF. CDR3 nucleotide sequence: TGTGCCAGTAGGCTCCAGGGGGATCAGCCCCAGCATTTT.

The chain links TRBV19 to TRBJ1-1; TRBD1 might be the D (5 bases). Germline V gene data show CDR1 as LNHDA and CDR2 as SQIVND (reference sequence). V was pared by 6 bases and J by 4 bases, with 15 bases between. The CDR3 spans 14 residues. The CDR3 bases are TGTGCCAGTAGGACGGGGGTATGGGTCACTGAAGCTTTCTTT. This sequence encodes CASRTGVWVTEAFF. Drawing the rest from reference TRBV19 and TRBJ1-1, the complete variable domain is DGGITQSPKYLFRKEGQNVTLSCEQNLNHDAMYWYRQDPGQGLRLIYYSQIVNDFQKGDIAEGYSVSREKKESFPLTVTSAQKNPTAFYLCASRTGVWVTEAFFGQGTRLTVV.

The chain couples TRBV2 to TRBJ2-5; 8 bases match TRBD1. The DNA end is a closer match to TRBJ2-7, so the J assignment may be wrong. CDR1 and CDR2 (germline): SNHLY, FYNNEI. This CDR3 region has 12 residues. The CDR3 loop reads CASRTGEYEQYF. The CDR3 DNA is TGTGCCAGCAGGACAGGGGAGTACGAGCAGTACTTC.

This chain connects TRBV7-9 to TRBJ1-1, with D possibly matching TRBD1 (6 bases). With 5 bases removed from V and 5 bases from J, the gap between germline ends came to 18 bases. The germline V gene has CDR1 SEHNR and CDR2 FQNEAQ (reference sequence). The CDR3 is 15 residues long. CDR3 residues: CASSQPSRGWTEAFF. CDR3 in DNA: TGTGCCAGCAGCCAGCCCTCCAGGGGATGGACTGAAGCTTTCTTT.

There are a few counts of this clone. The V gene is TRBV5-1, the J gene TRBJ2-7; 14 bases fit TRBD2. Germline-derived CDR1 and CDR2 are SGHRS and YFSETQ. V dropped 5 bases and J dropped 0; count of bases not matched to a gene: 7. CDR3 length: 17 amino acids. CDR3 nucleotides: TGCGCCAGCAGAGGGACTAGCGGGGGCCAGAGCTCCTACGAGCAGTACTTC. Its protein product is CASRGTSGGQSSYEQYF.

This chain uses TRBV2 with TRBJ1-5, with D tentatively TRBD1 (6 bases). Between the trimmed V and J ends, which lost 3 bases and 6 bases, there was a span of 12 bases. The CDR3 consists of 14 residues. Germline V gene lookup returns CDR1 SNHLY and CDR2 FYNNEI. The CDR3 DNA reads TGTGCCAGCAGTGAGAGAAACAGGGCTCAGCCCCAGCATTTT. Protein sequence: CASSERNRAQPQHF.

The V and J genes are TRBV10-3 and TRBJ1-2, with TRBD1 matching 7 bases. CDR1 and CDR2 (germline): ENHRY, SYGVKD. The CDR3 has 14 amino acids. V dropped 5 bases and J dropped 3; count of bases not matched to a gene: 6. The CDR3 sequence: CAISRQGFDYGYTF. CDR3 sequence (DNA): TGTGCCATCAGTAGACAGGGTTTTGACTATGGCTACACCTTC.

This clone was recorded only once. CDR3 bases: TGTGCCAGCAGCTATGGGACAGCCTACGAGCAGTACTTC. Protein product: CASSYGTAYEQYF. V is TRBV7-9 and J is TRBJ2-7; 7 nucleotides match TRBD1. Looked up from germline, CDR1 is SEHNR and CDR2 is FQNEAQ (reference sequence). This CDR3 has 13 amino acids. The V segment lost 4 bases and the J segment 2 bases; nucleotides outside the gene matches: 2.

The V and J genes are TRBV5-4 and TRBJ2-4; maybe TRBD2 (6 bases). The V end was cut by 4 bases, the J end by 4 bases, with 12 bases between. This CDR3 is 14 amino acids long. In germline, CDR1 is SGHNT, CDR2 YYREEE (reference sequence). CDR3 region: CASSQSGTKNIQYF. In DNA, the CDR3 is TGTGCCAGCAGCCAATCCGGGACTAAAAACATTCAGTACTTC. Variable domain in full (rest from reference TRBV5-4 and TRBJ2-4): ETGVTQSPTHLIKTRGQQVTLRCSSQSGHNTVSWYQQALGQGPQFIFQYYREEENGRGNFPPRFSGLQFPNYSSELNVNALELDDSALYLCASSQSGTKNIQYFGAGTRLSVL.

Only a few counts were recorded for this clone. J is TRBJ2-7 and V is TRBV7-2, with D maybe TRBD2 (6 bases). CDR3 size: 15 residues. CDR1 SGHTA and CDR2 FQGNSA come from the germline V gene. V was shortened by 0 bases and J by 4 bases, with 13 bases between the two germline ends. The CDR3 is CASSLASLASYEQYF. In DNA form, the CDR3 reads TGTGCCAGCAGCTTAGCGTCGCTAGCGTCTTACGAGCAGTACTTC.

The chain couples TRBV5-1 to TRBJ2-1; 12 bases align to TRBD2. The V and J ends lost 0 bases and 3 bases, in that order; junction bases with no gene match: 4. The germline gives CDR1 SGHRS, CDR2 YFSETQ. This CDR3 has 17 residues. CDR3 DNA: TGCGCCAGCAGCTTGGGAGGGACTAGCGGGTTCTACAATGAGCAGTTCTTC. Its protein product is CASSLGGTSGFYNEQFF.

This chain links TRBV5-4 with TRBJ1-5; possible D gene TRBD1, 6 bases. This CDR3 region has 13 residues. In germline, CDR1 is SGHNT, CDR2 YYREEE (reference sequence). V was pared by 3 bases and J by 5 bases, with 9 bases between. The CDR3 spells CASSSDRHQPQHF. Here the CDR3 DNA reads TGTGCCAGCAGCTCGGACAGACATCAGCCCCAGCATTTT.

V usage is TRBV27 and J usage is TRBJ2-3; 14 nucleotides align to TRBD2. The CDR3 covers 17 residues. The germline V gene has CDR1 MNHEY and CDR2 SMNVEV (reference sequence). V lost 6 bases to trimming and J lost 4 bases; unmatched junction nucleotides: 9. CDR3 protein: CASRRLAGGYFPDTQYF. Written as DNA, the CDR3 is TGTGCCAGCAGACGACTAGCGGGGGGGTATTTCCCAGATACGCAGTATTTT.

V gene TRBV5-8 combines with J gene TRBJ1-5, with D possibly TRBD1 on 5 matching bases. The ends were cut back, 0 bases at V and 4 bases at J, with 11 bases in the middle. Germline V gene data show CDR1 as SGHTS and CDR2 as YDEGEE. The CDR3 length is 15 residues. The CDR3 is CASSLGHRTNQPQHF. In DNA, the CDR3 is TGTGCCAGCAGCTTGGGGCACAGGACGAATCAGCCCCAGCATTTT.

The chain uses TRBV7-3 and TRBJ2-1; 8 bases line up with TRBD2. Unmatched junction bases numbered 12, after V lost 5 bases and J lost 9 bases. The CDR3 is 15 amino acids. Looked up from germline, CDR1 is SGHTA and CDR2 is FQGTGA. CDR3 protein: CASSRRLARNGEQFF. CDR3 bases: TGTGCCAGCAGCCGACGACTAGCGAGGAATGGTGAGCAGTTCTTC.

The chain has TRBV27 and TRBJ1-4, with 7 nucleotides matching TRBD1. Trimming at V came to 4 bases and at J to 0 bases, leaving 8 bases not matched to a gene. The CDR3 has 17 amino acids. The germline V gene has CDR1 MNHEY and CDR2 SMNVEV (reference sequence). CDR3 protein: CASSSYRTGTTNEKLFF. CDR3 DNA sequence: TGTGCCAGCAGTTCGTACCGGACAGGTACAACTAATGAAAAACTGTTTTTT.

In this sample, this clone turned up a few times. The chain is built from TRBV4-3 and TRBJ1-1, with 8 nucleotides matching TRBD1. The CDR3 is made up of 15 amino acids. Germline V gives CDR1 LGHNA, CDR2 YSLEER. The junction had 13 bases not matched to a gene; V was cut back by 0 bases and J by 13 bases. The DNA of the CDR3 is TGCGCCAGCAGCCAAGATTGGACAGGGTATTTCTTAGTTTTCTTT. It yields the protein CASSQDWTGYFLVFF.

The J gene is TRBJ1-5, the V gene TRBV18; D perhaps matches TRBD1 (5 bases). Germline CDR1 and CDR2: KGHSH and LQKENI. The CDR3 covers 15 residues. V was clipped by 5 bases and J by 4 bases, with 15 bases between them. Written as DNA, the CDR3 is TGTGCCAGCTCAACCGGGACTGTAGGTAATCAGCCCCAGCATTTT. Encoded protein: CASSTGTVGNQPQHF.

This chain's CDR3 is CASTSSGGSVRETQYF. The CDR3 DNA is TGCGCCAGCACTTCTTCAGGGGGGTCGGTTCGTGAGACCCAGTACTTC. V and J are TRBV5-1 and TRBJ2-5; perhaps TRBD1 as D (7 bases). The CDR3 is 16 amino acids. Germline CDR1 SGHRS, CDR2 YFSETQ. V was clipped by 6 bases and J by 5 bases, with 23 bases between them.

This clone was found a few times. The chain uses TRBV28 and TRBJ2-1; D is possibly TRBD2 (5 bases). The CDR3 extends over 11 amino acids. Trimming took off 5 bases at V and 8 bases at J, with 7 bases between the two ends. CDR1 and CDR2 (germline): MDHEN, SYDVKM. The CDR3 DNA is TGTGCCAGCAGTCAGGAGGATGAGCAGTTCTTC. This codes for CASSQEDEQFF.

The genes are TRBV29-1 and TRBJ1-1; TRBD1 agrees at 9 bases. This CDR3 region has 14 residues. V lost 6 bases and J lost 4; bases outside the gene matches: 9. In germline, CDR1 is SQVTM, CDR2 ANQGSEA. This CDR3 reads CSVEGQGIGTEAFF. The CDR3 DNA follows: TGCAGCGTCGAGGGACAGGGCATCGGCACTGAAGCTTTCTTT.

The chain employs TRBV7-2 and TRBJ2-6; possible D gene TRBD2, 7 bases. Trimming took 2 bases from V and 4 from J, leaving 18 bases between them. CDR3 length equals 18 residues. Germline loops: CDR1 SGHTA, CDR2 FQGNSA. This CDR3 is CASSLIWRGLMGANVLTF. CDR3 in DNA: TGTGCCAGCAGCTTAATTTGGCGGGGGCTTATGGGGGCCAACGTCCTGACTTTC.